The 13 T cell receptor beta chains given below trace back to one sample, sequenced in a study of T-cell reconstitution after alpha-beta-depleted transplantation in children. During its preparation, the TCRbeta library received unique molecular identifiers. Using its own MiXCR run on the PCR reads, TCRdb lists one record per CDR3 protein. The repertoire holds roughly 310,000 distinct CDR3 sequences, 23% seen once, with roughly 11% in the top ten. Material: PBMCs, mostly from graft donor cells, obtained 180 days after TCRalphabeta/CD19-depleted stem cell transplant. These receptors came from a male patient aged 10 to 17 who had a stem cell transplant for acute lymphoblastic leukemia, so the T cells may come from the graft donor.

This clonotype was seen more than once but under ten times. The rearrangement links TRBV12-3 or TRBV12-4 to TRBJ1-5; D perhaps matches TRBD1 (5 bases). V shed 1 base and J shed 4 bases, with 11 bases lying between them. The CDR3 length is 15 residues. The CDR3 protein is CASSLGGGVNQPQHF. As DNA, the CDR3 is TGTGCCAGCAGTTTAGGCGGAGGGGTGAATCAGCCCCAGCATTTT.

The chain has TRBV9 and TRBJ2-1, with no clear D. Germline CDR1 and CDR2: SGDLS and YYNGEE. This CDR3 has 14 amino acids. With 0 bases removed from V and 5 bases from J, the gap between germline ends came to 9 bases. The CDR3 coding sequence is TGTGCCAGCAGCGTAGGATCCAATAACAATGAGCAGTTCTTC. Translation gives CASSVGSNNNEQFF.

The J gene is TRBJ2-3, the V gene TRBV27, with TRBD2 matching over 9 bases. The CDR3 spans 17 residues. The V gene end was trimmed by 4 bases and the J gene end by 0 bases; junction bases not matched to a gene: 8. CDR1 and CDR2 from the germline V gene are MNHEY and SMNVEV (reference sequence). The CDR3 is CASSSASGMESTDTQYF. The CDR3 bases are TGTGCCAGCAGTTCGGCTAGCGGGATGGAGAGCACAGATACGCAGTATTTT.

This chain links TRBV7-8 with TRBJ2-1, with D hard to call. The V end was cut by 1 base, the J end by 10 bases, with 8 bases between. This CDR3 region has 12 residues. Germline V gives CDR1 SGHVS, CDR2 FQNEAQ. CDR3 bases: TGTGCCAGCAGCTTAGTAACGGCCGAGCAGTTCTTC. Translating it yields CASSLVTAEQFF.

This clonotype has just a few counts. The CDR3 DNA reads TGTGCCAGCAGCTCCGGTTATGGGGGGTTGGACTACAATGAGCAGTTCTTC. Protein sequence: CASSSGYGGLDYNEQFF. The V gene is TRBV7-3, the J gene TRBJ2-1; TRBD2 is a possible D gene (6 bases). CDR1 SGHTA and CDR2 FQGTGA come from the germline V gene. The length of the CDR3 is 17 residues. The V gene lost 4 bases and the J gene lost 3 bases, with 19 bases spanning the gap. The whole variable domain, remainder taken from reference TRBV7-3 and TRBJ2-1, is GAGVSQTPSNKVTEKGKYVELRCDPISGHTALYWYRQSLGQGPEFLIYFQGTGAADDSGLPNDRFFAVRPEGSVSTLKIQRTERGDSAVYLCASSSGYGGLDYNEQFFGPGTRLTVL.

V and J are TRBV12-5 and TRBJ2-6; unclear D gene. V was cut by 6 bases and J by 0 bases, with 15 bases left in between. The CDR3 consists of 17 residues. CDR1 is LGHNT and CDR2 is FRNRAP in the germline V gene. The CDR3 here is CASGESADHSGANVLTF. The DNA for the CDR3 is TGTGCTAGTGGGGAAAGTGCTGATCACTCTGGGGCCAACGTCCTGACTTTC.

The chain is built from TRBV20-1 and TRBJ2-5, with 14 bases identical to TRBD2. CDR1 is DFQATT and CDR2 is SNEGSKA in the germline V gene (reference sequence). The CDR3 is 17 amino acids. The V gene end was trimmed by 3 bases and the J gene end by 5 bases; junction bases not matched to a gene: 11. The CDR3 is CSASRPGLAGEGETQYF. DNA for the CDR3: TGCAGTGCTAGTAGGCCGGGACTAGCGGGAGAGGGGGAGACCCAGTACTTC.

The V gene is TRBV5-1, the J gene TRBJ2-7, with 12 positions matching TRBD2. V was clipped by 4 bases and J by 6 bases; unmatched bases: 8. The CDR3 consists of 15 residues. The germline V gene has CDR1 SGHRS and CDR2 YFSETQ. In DNA form, the CDR3 reads TGCGCCAGCAGCCGAATACTAGCGGGAGGCTCCGAGCAGTACTTC. It specifies CASSRILAGGSEQYF.

This clonotype was seen a handful of times. CDR3 in DNA: TGCGCCAGCAGCTTGCAAGGCGGGAACACGTACGAGCAGTACTTC. Translated, it gives CASSLQGGNTYEQYF. The chain has TRBV5-1 and TRBJ2-7; possibly TRBD2 for D (6 bases). The germline V gene has CDR1 SGHRS and CDR2 YFSETQ. CDR3 length: 15 amino acids. Trimming shortened V by 1 base and J by 4 bases, and 15 bases separated the two germline ends.

The V call is TRBV5-1, the J call TRBJ2-2, with TRBD2 matching 9 bases. The junction had 7 bases not matched to a gene; V was cut back by 2 bases and J by 2 bases. The CDR3 loop spans 17 amino acids. Germline-derived CDR1 and CDR2 are SGHRS and YFSETQ. CDR3 in DNA: TGCGCCAGCAGCTTTGTGGCTAGCGGGGTAAACACCGGGGAGCTGTTTTTT. It yields the protein CASSFVASGVNTGELFF.

The rearrangement uses TRBV20-1 and TRBJ1-4; D ambiguous. The germline V gene has CDR1 DFQATT and CDR2 SNEGSKA (reference sequence). The length of the CDR3 is 15 residues. V lost 1 base and J 0 bases, leaving 9 bases between the germline ends. The CDR3 coding sequence is TGCAGTGCTAGAGCTTGGGCAGCAACTAATGAAAAACTGTTTTTT. Translation: CSARAWAATNEKLFF.

The sample holds many counts of this clonotype. The chain has TRBV3-1 and TRBJ2-5; the D is unclear. CDR1 LGHDT and CDR2 YNNKEL come from the germline V gene (reference sequence). This CDR3 has 11 residues. V was shortened by 6 bases and J by 5 bases, with 7 bases between the two germline ends. The DNA for the CDR3 is TGTGCCAGCAGTCAGTTGGAGACCCAGTACTTC. Its translation: CASSQLETQYF.

The chain links TRBV18 to TRBJ2-2; 8 bases are shared with TRBD1. V shed 3 bases and J 1 base; nucleotides not matched to a gene: 7. The CDR3 is 17 amino acids. Germline CDR1 is KGHSH and CDR2 is LQKENI. CDR3 bases: TGTGCCAGCTCACCGCCCCAGGGGGCGGGGAACACCGGGGAGCTGTTTTTT. Its protein is CASSPPQGAGNTGELFF.